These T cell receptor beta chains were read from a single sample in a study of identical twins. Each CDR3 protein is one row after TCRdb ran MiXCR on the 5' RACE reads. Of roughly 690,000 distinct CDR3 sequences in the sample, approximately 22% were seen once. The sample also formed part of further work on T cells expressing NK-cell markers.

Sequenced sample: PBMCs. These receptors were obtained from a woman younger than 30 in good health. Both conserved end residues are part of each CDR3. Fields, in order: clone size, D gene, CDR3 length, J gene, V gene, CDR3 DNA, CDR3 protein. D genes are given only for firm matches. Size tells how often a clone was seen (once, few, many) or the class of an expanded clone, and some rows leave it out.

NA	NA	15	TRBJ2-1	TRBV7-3	TGTGCCAGCAGCCCGCATCGGAGCTCCTACAATGAGCAGTTCTTC	CASSPHRSSYNEQFF
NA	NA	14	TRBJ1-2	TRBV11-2	TGTGCCAGCAGCCCCCGACAGCCGGATTATGGCTACACCTTC	CASSPRQPDYGYTF
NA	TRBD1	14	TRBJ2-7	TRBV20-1	TGCAGTGCTAGCATACAGGGGGCATCCTACGAGCAGTACTTC	CSASIQGASYEQYF
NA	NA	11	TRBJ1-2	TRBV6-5	TGTGCCAGCTTTTCGGGGTACGGCTACACCTTC	CASFSGYGYTF
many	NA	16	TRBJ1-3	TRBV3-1	TGTGCCAGCAGCCAAGCGGTAGGAGTCCCTGGAAACACCATATATTTT	CASSQAVGVPGNTIYF
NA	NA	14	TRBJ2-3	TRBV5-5	TGTGCCAGCAGCACCGGGAGCCCCTCGGGTACGCAGTATTTT	CASSTGSPSGTQYF
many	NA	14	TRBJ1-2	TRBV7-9	TGTGCCATAGCTGGCAGGGGAAGTAACTATGGCTACACCTTC	CAIAGRGSNYGYTF
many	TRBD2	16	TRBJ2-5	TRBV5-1	TGCGCCAGCAGCTTGGGGTCTAGCGGGGTCCAAGAGACCCAGTACTTC	CASSLGSSGVQETQYF
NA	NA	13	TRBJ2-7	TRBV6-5	TGTGCCAGCAGTTACGGGTTCTCCTACGAGCAGTACTTC	CASSYGFSYEQYF
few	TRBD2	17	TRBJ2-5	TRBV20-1	TGCAGTGCTAGGGAGCGGGGGGCTGAAATGTACCAAGAGACCCAGTACTTC	CSARERGAEMYQETQYF
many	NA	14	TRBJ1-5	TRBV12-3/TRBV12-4	TGTGCCAGCAGGACAGACAATGGGGGTCAGCCCCAGCATTTT	CASRTDNGGQPQHF
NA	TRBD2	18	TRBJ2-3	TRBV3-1	TGTGCCAGCAGGATGTCGTTAGTAGCGGGCGCTTACACAGATACGCAGTATTTT	CASRMSLVAGAYTDTQYF
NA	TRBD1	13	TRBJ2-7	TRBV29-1	TGCAGCGTTCCCACGGGACAGGCAAACGAGCAGTACTTC	CSVPTGQANEQYF
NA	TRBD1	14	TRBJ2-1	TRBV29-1	TGCAGCGCCCCAACAGGACAGGGCTGGAATGAGCAGTTCTTC	CSAPTGQGWNEQFF
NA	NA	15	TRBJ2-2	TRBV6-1	TGTGCCAGCAGCTCCGAGGGGGCGGGGACCGGGGAGCTGTTTTTT	CASSSEGAGTGELFF
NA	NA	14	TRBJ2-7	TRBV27	TGTGCCAGCAGACCAGGGATTCTGGGCGACGAGCAGTACTTC	CASRPGILGDEQYF
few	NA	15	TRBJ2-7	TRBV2	TGTGCCAGTAGAAAACACGGGGGTCCCACTTACGAGCAGTACTTC	CASRKHGGPTYEQYF
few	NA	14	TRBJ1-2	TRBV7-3	TGTGCCAGCAGCTTATCAGGGATTAACTATGGCTACACCTTC	CASSLSGINYGYTF
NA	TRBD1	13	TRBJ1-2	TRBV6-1	TGTGCCAGCACCCTTCAGGGGGCTAGCGGCTACACCTTC	CASTLQGASGYTF
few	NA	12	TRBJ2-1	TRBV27	TGTGCCAGCAGCTGGTCGGGGCGGGAGCAGTTCTTC	CASSWSGREQFF
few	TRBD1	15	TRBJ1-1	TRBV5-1	TGCGCCAGCAGCTTGTTGGGACAGGGGAACACTGAAGCTTTCTTT	CASSLLGQGNTEAFF
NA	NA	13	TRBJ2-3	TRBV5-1	TGCGCCAGCAGCTTGGACGTCACAGATACGCAGTATTTT	CASSLDVTDTQYF
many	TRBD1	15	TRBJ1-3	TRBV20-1	TGCAGTGCTAGAATGGACAGGGCAGCTGGAAACACCATATATTTT	CSARMDRAAGNTIYF
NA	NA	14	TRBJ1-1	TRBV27	TGTGCCAGCAGTTTGACAAGACTGAACACTGAAGCTTTCTTT	CASSLTRLNTEAFF
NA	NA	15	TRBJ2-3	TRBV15	TGTGCCACCAGCAACTGGACCGCGGATACAGATACGCAGTATTTT	CATSNWTADTDTQYF
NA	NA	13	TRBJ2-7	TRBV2	TGTGCCAGCAGTGAGGGAGTTTTCAACGAGCAGTACTTC	CASSEGVFNEQYF
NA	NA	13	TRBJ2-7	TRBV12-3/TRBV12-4	TGTGCCAGCAGTTTAGTGCGCTCAGGGCCTTCTCTCTTC	CASSLVRSGPSLF
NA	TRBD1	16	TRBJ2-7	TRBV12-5	TGTGCTAGTGGTTTGTTCCACACAGGGACAGGCTACGAGCAGTACTTC	CASGLFHTGTGYEQYF
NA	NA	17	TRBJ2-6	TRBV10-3	TGTGCCGTTACGACAGGACCGCTTATTTCTGGGGCCAACGTCCTGACTTTC	CAVTTGPLISGANVLTF
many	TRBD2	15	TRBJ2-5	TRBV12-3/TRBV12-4	TGTGCCAGCAGTTTACGGGCTAGCGGGCAAGAGACCCAGTACTTC	CASSLRASGQETQYF
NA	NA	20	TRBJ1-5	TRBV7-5	NA	CISVPEAFNSRSGVKQPQHF
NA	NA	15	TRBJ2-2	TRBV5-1	TGCGCCAGCAGCCTAATAGCTGGTCCCTCCGGGGAGCTGTTTTTT	CASSLIAGPSGELFF
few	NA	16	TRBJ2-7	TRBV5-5	TGTGCCAGCAGCCGCCAGAGCGCGGGGACGACCTACGAGCAGTACTTC	CASSRQSAGTTYEQYF
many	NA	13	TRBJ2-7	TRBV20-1	TGCAGTGCTGTCGGGACTTCCACCTACGAGCAGTACTTC	CSAVGTSTYEQYF
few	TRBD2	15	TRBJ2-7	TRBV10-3	TGTGCCACCAGCCTCAGGGCTAGCGGGGTGAACGAGCAGTACTTC	CATSLRASGVNEQYF
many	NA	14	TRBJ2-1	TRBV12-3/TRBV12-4	TGTGCCAGCAGTTTCTCCGGGGGAGGCAATGAGCAGTTCTTC	CASSFSGGGNEQFF
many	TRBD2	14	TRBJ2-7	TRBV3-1	TGTGCCAGCAGCCAAGACACTAGCGTCTACGAGCAGTACTTC	CASSQDTSVYEQYF
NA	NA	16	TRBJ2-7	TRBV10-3	TGTGCCATCAGTGAGTCTTTAAGGGACAACTCCTACGAGCAGTACTTC	CAISESLRDNSYEQYF
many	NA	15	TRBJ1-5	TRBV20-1	TGCAGTGCTATTGGTGGAGGTTGGAGCAATCAGCCCCAGCATTTT	CSAIGGGWSNQPQHF
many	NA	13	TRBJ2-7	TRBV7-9	TGTGCCAGCAGCTTAACGATCGGGGACGAGCAGTACTTC	CASSLTIGDEQYF
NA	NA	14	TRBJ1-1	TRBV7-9	TGTGCCAGCAGCCCCCGAGTGGGGGACACTGAAGCTTTCTTT	CASSPRVGDTEAFF
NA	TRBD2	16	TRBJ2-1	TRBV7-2	TGTGCCAGCACCCCCGGACTAGCGGGAGCCTACAATGAGCAGTTCTTC	CASTPGLAGAYNEQFF
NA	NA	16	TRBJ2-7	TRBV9	TGTGCCAGCAGCGTAGATCCGGGGACACCCGGCTACGAGCAGTACTTC	CASSVDPGTPGYEQYF
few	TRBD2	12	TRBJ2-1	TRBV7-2	TGTGCCAGCACCATCCCGGGACTAGCGTCGTTCTTC	CASTIPGLASFF